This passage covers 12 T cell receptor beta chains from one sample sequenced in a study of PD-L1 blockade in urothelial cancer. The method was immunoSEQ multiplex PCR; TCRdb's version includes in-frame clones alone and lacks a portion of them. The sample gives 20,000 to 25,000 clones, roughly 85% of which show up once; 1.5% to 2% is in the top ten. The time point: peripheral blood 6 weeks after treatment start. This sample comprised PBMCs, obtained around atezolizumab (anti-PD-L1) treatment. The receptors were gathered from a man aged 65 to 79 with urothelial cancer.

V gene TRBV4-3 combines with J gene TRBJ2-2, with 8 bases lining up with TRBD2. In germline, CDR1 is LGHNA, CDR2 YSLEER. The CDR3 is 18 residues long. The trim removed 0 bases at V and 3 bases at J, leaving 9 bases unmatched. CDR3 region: CASSQDLSGSPDTGELFF. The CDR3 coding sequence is TGCGCCAGCAGCCAAGACCTGAGCGGGAGCCCAGACACCGGGGAGCTGTTTTTT.

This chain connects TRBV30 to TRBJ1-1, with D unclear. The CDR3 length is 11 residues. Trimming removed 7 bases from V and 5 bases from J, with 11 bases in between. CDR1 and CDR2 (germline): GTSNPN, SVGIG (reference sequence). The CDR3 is CAFRRRTEAFF. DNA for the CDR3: TGTGCCTTTCGGAGAAGGACTGAAGCTTTCTTT.

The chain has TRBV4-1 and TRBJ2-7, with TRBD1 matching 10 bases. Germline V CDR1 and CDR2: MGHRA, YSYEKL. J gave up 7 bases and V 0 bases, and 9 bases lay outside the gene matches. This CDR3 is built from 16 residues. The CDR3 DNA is TGCGCCAGCAGCCAAGAATTGACAGGGGGCTGGCGAGAGCAGTACTTC. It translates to CASSQELTGGWREQYF.

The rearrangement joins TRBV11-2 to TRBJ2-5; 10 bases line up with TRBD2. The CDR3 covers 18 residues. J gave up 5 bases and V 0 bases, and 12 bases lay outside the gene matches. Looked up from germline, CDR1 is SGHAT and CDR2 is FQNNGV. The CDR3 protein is CASSLDLESGRAMETQYF. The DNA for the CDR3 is TGTGCCAGCAGCTTAGATCTAGAAAGCGGGAGGGCTATGGAGACCCAGTACTTC.

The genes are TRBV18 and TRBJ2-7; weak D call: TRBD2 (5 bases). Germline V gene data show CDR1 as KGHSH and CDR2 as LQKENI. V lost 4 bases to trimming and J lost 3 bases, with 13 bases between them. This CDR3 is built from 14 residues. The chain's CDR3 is CASSRERLNYEQYF. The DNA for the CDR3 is TGTGCCAGCTCACGGGAGAGGCTTAACTACGAGCAGTACTTC.

CDR3 DNA sequence: TGTGCCAGCAGCCAAGATTTACTCGTCCAGAACACTGAAGCTTTCTTT. Protein sequence: CASSQDLLVQNTEAFF. The rearrangement links TRBV4-2 to TRBJ1-1; D ambiguous. The germline V gene has CDR1 LGHNA and CDR2 YNFKEQ. The CDR3 is 16 residues long. With 0 bases removed from V and 1 base from J, the gap between germline ends came to 12 bases.

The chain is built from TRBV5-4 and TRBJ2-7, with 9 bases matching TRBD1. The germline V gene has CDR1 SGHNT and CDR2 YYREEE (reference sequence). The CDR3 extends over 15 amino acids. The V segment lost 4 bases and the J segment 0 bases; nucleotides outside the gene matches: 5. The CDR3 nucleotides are TGTGCCAGCAGCCCGGACAGGGGAAGCTCCTACGAGCAGTACTTC. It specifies CASSPDRGSSYEQYF.

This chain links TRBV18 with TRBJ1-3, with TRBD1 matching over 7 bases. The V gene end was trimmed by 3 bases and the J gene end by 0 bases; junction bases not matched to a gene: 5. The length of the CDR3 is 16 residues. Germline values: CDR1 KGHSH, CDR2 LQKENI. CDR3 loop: CASSPRDSYSGNTIYF. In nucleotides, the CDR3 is TGTGCCAGCTCACCGCGGGACAGCTACTCTGGAAACACCATATATTTT.

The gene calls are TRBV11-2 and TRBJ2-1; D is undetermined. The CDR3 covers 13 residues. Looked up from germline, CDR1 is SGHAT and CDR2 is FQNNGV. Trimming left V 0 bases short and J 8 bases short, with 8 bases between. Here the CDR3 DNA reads TGTGCCAGCAGCTTAGATCGGTTCGATGAGCAGTTCTTC. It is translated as CASSLDRFDEQFF.

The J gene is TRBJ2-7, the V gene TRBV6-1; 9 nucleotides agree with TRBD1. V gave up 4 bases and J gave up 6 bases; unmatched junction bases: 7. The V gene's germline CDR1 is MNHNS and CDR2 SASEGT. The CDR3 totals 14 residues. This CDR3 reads CASSGGTGLSEQYF. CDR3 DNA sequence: TGTGCCAGCAGTGGCGGGACAGGGCTTAGCGAGCAGTACTTC.

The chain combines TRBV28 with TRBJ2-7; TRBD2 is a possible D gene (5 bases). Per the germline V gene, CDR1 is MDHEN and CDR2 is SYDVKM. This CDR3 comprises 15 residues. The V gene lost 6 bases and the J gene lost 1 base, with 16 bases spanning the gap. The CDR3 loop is CASRPTTWESYEQYF. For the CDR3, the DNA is TGTGCCAGCAGGCCCACAACCTGGGAGTCCTACGAGCAGTACTTC.

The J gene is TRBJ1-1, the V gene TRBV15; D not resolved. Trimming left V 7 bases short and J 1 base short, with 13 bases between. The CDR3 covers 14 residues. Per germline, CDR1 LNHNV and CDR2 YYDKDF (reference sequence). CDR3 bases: TGTGCCACCACCGCCGATCTGGCGAACACTGAAGCTTTCTTT. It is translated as CATTADLANTEAFF.